Below are 3 T cell receptor beta chains sequenced from a single sample in a study of T cells in narcolepsy. Clones were sequenced by immunoSEQ multiplex PCR, and TCRdb holds only the in-frame ones, with some missing. The table has fewer than 35,000 clones, approximately 80% seen once; the top ten hold about 0.94%. Source material: CD45RA- memory CD4+ T cells from PBMCs. The receptors derive from a human donor with narcolepsy.

The chain recombines TRBV7-8 with TRBJ1-2; tentatively, D is TRBD1 (6 bases). Germline V gene lookup returns CDR1 SGHVS and CDR2 FQNEAQ. This CDR3 contains 15 residues. Trimming stripped 5 bases from V and 6 bases from J, with 19 bases between. CDR3 in amino acids: CASSTGGGSIDGYTF. The DNA of the CDR3 is TGTGCCAGCAGCACCGGGGGGGGCTCTATTGATGGCTACACCTTC.

This chain links TRBV7-3 with TRBJ2-2; 8 bases match TRBD2. J was trimmed by 2 bases and V by 5 bases; bases with no gene match: 7. Germline-derived CDR1 and CDR2 are SGHTA and FQGTGA. CDR3 length equals 16 residues. CDR3 in DNA: TGTGCCAGCAGCACCCGACTAGCGAGTAACACCGGGGAGCTGTTTTTT. Protein sequence: CASSTRLASNTGELFF.

The chain employs TRBV19 and TRBJ2-1; tentatively, D is TRBD1 or TRBD2 (5 bases each). Germline CDR1 LNHDA, CDR2 SQIVND (reference sequence). Trimming cost V 6 bases and J 0 bases, with 15 bases left between them. The CDR3 has 16 amino acids. The CDR3, as DNA: TGTGCCAGTAGAAAAGGGACGTCAAGCTCCTACAATGAGCAGTTCTTC. It yields the protein CASRKGTSSSYNEQFF.